Below, one T cell receptor beta chain is given with its context. The data stem from a study of blood T cell repertoires in COVID-19. Study-wide background: The United States, Italy and Spain provided the acute and convalescent COVID-19 samples. In each case, the material was cDNA or gDNA derived from T cells, B-cell-depleted T cells, or PBMCs.

Per the study methods: Using reference gene primer amplification, nucleated cell counts were estimated. Profiling relied on immunoSEQ multiplex PCR, and the TCRdb table lists in-frame clones only, not all of them. V, J and clone size are those of that table, while D and trimming were read from the DNA. The sample lists 240,000 or so clones, 75% to 90% occurring once. The receptor comes from a woman aged 25 to 45 who had recovered from COVID-19. Input material: peripheral blood.

The CDR3 protein is CASGLTSGPNEQFF. The DNA of the CDR3 is TGTGCTAGTGGGCTAACTAGCGGCCCTAATGAGCAGTTCTTC. The gene calls are TRBV12-5 and TRBJ2-1, with 8 bases matching TRBD2. Trimming at V came to 6 bases and at J to 7 bases, leaving 8 bases not matched to a gene. The CDR3 runs to 14 residues. Germline V gene data show CDR1 as LGHNT and CDR2 as FRNRAP. The full variable domain, its missing parts supplied by reference TRBV12-5 and TRBJ2-1, is DARVTQTPRHKVTEMGQEVTMRCQPILGHNTVFWYRQTMMQGLELLAYFRNRAPLDDSGMPKDRFSAEMPDATLATLKIQPSEPRDSAVYFCASGLTSGPNEQFFGPGTRLTVL.